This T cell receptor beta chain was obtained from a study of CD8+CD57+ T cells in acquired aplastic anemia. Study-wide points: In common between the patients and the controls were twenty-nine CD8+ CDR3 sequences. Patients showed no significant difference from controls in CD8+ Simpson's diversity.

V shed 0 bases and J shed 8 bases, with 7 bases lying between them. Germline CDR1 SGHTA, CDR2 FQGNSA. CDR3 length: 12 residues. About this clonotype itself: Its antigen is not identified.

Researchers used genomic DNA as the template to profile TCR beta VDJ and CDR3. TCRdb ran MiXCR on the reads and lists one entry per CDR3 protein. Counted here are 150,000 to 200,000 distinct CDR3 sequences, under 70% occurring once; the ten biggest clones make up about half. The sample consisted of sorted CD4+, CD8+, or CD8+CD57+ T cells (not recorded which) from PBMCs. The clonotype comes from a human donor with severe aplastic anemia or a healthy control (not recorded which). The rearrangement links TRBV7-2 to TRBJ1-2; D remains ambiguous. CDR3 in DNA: TGTGCCAGCAGCTTAGCAGGCATCGGCTACACCTTC. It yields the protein CASSLAGIGYTF.